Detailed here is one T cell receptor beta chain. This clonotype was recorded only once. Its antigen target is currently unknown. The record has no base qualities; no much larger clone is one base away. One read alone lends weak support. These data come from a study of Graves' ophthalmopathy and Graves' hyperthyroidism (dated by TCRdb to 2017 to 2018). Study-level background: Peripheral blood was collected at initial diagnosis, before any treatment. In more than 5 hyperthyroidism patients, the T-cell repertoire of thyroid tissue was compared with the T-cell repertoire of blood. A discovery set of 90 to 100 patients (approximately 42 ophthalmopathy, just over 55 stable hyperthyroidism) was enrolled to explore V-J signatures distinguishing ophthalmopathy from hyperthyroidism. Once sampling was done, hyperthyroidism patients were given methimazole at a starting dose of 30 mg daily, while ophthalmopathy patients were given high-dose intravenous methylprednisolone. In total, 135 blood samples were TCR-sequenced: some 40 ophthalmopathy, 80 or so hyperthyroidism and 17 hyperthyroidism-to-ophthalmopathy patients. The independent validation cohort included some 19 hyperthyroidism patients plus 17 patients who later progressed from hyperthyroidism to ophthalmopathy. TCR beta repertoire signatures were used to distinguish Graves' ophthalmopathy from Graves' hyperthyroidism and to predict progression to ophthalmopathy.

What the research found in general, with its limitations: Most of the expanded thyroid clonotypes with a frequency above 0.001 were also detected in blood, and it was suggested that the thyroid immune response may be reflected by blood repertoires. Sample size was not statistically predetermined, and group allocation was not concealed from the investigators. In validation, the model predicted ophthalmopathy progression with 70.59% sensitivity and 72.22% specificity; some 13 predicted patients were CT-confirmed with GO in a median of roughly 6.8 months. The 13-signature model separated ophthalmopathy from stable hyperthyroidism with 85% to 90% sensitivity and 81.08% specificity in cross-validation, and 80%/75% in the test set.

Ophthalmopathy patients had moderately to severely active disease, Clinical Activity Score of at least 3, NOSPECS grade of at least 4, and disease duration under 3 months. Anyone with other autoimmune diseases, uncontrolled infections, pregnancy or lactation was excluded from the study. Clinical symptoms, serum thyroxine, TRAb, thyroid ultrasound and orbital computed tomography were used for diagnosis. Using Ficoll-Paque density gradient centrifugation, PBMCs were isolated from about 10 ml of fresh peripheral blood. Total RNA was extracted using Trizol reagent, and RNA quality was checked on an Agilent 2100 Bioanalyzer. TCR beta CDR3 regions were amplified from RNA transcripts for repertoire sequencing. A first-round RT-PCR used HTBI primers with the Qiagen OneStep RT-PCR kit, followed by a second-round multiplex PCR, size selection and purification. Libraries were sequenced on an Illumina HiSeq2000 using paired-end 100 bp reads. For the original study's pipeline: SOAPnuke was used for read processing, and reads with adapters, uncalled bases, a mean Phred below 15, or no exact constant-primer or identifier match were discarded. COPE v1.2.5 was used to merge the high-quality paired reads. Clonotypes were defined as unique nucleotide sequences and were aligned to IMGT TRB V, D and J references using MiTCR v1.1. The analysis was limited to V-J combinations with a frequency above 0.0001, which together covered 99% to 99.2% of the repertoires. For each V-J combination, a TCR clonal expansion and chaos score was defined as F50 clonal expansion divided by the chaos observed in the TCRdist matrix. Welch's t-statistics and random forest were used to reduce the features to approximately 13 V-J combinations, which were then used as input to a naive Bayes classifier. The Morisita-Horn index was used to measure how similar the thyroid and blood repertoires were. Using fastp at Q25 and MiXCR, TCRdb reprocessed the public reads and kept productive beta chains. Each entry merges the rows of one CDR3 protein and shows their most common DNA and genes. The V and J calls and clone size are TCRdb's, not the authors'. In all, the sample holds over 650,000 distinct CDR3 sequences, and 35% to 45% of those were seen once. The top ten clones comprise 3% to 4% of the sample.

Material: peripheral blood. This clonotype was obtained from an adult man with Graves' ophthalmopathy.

The sequence in DNA is TGCAGCGTCACTCTTGGCACTGAAAATGGCTACACCTTC. Translated, this is CSVTLGTENGYTF. Here the chain combines TRBV29-1 and TRBJ1-2; the D gene is not confidently resolved. From cysteine to phenylalanine, the CDR3 is 13 amino acids long. Here the CDR3 DNA is all that survives: 39 bases in frame from base 1. V gives up 6 bases and J gives up 6 bases, and the segment between their germline ends measures 17 bases. Per the germline V gene, SQVTM is the CDR1 and ANQGSEA is the CDR2.